The clone carrying this T cell receptor beta chain has only one observation. Methods used by the authors: Amplification with reference gene primers provided the estimates of nucleated cell counts. Data came from immunoSEQ multiplex PCR; TCRdb stores just in-frame clones and leaves some out. V and J calls and clone size are as listed in that table; D and trimming were resolved from the DNA. The repertoire includes 200,000 to 250,000 clones, less than 85% of them detected once, and about 7.8% sits in the top ten. This CDR3 spans 16 amino acids. The V gene's germline CDR1 is SGDLS and CDR2 YYNGEE. The ends were cut back, 4 bases at V and 8 bases at J, with 24 bases in the middle. Followed over time, Seattle patients had been enrolled while infection was active. This record comes from a study of blood T cell repertoires in COVID-19. Study-wide context: Samples came from the United States, Italy and Spain, spanning acute and convalescent COVID-19. In each case, the material was cDNA or gDNA derived from T cells, B-cell-depleted T cells, or PBMCs.

The chain uses TRBV9 and TRBJ2-5; the D gene is possibly TRBD1 (6 bases). This TCR derives from an elderly woman with COVID-19, enrolled during active disease. Material for sequencing was peripheral blood. In DNA, the CDR3 is TGTGCCAGCAGCCCCGGTCTCCAGGGGCCCGATGTTACCCAGTACTTC. Amino acids: CASSPGLQGPDVTQYF.